This entry features one T cell receptor (beta chain) sequence. The sample holds a few counts of this clone. The specificity of this receptor is unknown. No much larger clonotype is one base removed from it; base qualities were not supplied. Including the terminal cysteine and phenylalanine, the CDR3 comprises 15 residues. The CDR3 DNA has 45 bases and is translated from base 1. For CDR1 and CDR2, the germline V gene lists KGHSH and LQKENI. Trimming at the junction amounts to 1 base on V and 3 bases on J, and the germline ends lie 12 bases apart. These data belong to a study of T cell responses to AZD1222 COVID-19 vaccine (dated by TCRdb to the early 2020s). Background for the entire study: A total of more than 230 trial participants underwent TCR sequencing, of whom roughly 210 received two doses of AZD1222 and about 25 received two doses of the MenACWY control vaccine. Trial participants were enrolled into age subgroups of 18-55, 56-69 and 70-plus years, which contained about 150, 27 and 61 TCR-sequenced participants, respectively.

The CDR3 regions of human TCRbeta chains were subjected to immunosequencing. In the authors' own workflow: TCRs in the repertoires were matched against a reference library of SARS-CoV-2-specific TCRs that had been generated with the MIRA antigen-specificity platform. Breadth meant the fraction of unique TCRs that were SARS-CoV-2-associated, whereas depth meant the fraction of total T cells that were SARS-CoV-2-associated. Each spike-specific TCR was assigned to its reactive spike region and to a CD4 or CD8 class using the MIRA data. Log10-transformed breadth and depth values were compared by one-way ANOVA with Sidak's multiple comparisons tests. Held by TCRdb, this immuneACCESS table contains in-frame sequences only and omits some clones. Under half of the omission traces to an unresolved V gene where checked; the cause of the rest is unknown. That table gives V, J and clone size, and the DNA gave D and trimming. This sample holds roughly 190,000 clones; 80% to 95% were observed only once. The top ten hold over 1.5% of the sample.

In the paper's terms, the time point label means: about 28 days (+/-7) after the second vaccine dose. Because spike-specific TCR depth and breadth did not differ between the two schedules, AZD1222 recipients who got a second dose at roughly 4 weeks were pooled with those who got a second dose at roughly 12 weeks. Vaccinee samples came from UK trials COV001 and COV002, including a single-blind randomized controlled phase 2/3 trial of AZD1222 (ChAdOx1 nCoV-19) in healthy adults. For TCRbeta chain sequencing, PBMC samples from trial participants were taken at day 0 and at day 28 after the second dose. Broader findings and caveats from the paper: A significant rise in spike-specific TCR breadth and depth was observed after two AZD1222 doses relative to day 0 and relative to MenACWY recipients. Participants were mostly white British and included more females than males, and it was suggested by the authors that clonal diversity may have been underestimated. Vaccine-associated CD4 TCRs spanned the whole spike protein, with dominant responses in regions 160-218 and 743-854. Because no samples from the day 14 peak response were available, repertoires could be characterized only after the peak T cell response. Conclusions about previously exposed vaccinees are limited, since just 5 or 6 AZD1222 recipients were seropositive for SARS-CoV-2 at baseline. Epitopes outside the regions mutated in the B.1.351 and B.1.1.7 variants were reportedly recognized by nearly half of the unique spike-specific TCRs. In the small 56-69-year group, the increase in depth fell short of significance, most likely because of low power.

Rearrangement joined TRBV18 to TRBJ1-1, with the D gene call left open. Sequences were derived from peripheral blood, sampled 28 days after the second AZD1222 dose. The clonotype was recovered from an adult who received the AZD1222 COVID-19 vaccine. The CDR3 region has the sequence CASSPQYSVDTEAFF. The bases are TGTGCCAGCTCACCACAGTACAGTGTTGACACTGAAGCTTTCTTT.